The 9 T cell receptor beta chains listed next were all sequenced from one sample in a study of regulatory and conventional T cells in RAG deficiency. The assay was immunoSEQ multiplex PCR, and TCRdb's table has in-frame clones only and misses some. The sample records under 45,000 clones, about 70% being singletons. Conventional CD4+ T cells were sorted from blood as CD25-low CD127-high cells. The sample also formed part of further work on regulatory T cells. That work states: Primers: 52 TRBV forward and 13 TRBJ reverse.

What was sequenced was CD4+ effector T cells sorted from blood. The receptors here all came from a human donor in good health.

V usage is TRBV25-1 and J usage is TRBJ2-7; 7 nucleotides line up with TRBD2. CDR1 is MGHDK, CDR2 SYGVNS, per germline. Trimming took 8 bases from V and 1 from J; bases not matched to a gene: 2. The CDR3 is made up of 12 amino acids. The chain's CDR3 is CASGGGSYEQYF. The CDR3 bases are TGTGCCAGCGGGGGGGGGTCCTACGAGCAGTACTTC.

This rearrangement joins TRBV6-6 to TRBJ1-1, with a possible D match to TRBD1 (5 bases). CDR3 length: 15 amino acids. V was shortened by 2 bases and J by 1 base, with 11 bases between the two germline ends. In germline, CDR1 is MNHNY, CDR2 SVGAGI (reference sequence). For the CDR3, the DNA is TGTGCCAGCAGTTACCCCGAGGGGCGGAACACTGAAGCTTTCTTT. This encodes CASSYPEGRNTEAFF.

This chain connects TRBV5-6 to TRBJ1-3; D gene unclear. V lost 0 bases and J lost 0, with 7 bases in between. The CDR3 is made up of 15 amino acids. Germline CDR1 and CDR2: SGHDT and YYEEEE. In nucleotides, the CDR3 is TGTGCCAGCAGCTTGGGTGCTAGCTCTGGAAACACCATATATTTT. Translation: CASSLGASSGNTIYF.

The CDR3 spells CASSFGRGGTAEQYF. The CDR3 DNA follows: TGTGCCAGCAGCTTTGGCAGGGGGGGGACGGCCGAGCAGTACTTC. The chain carries TRBV21-1 and TRBJ2-7. TRBV21-1 is given as a pseudogene. The CDR3 covers 15 residues.

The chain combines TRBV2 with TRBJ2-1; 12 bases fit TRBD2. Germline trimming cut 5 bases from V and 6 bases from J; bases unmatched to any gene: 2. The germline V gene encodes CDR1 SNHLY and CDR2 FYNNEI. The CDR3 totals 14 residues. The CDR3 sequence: CASSRLAGANEQFF. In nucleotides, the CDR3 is TGTGCCAGCAGTAGACTAGCGGGGGCCAATGAGCAGTTCTTC.

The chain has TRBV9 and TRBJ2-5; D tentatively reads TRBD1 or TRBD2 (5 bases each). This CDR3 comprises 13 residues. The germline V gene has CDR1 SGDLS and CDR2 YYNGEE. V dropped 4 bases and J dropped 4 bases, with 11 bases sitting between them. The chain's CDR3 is CASSRDQRETQYF. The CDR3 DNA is TGTGCCAGCAGCCGGGACCAAAGAGAGACCCAGTACTTC.

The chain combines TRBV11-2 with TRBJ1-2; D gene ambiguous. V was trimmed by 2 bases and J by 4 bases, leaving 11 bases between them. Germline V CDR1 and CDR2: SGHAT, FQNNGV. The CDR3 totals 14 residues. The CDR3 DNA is TGTGCCAGCAGCTTAAACCGGTGGGGCTATGGCTACACCTTC. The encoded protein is CASSLNRWGYGYTF.

CDR3 sequence (DNA): TGTGCCAGCAGCTTGGCGGGGCGTTTCACAGATACGCAGTATTTT. Its protein product is CASSLAGRFTDTQYF. This chain uses TRBV5-8 with TRBJ2-3; D tentatively reads TRBD1 or TRBD2 (5 bases each). CDR3 size: 15 residues. Germline lookup yields CDR1 SGHTS and CDR2 YDEGEE. With 0 bases removed from V and 2 bases from J, the gap between germline ends came to 10 bases.

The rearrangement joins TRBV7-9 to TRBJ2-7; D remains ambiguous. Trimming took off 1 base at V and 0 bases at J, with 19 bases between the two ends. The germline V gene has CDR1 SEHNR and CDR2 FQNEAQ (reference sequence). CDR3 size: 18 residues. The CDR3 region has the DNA TGTGCCAGCAGCTTAGGGCCCCCTACAGCGTTAAGCTCCTACGAGCAGTACTTC. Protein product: CASSLGPPTALSSYEQYF.